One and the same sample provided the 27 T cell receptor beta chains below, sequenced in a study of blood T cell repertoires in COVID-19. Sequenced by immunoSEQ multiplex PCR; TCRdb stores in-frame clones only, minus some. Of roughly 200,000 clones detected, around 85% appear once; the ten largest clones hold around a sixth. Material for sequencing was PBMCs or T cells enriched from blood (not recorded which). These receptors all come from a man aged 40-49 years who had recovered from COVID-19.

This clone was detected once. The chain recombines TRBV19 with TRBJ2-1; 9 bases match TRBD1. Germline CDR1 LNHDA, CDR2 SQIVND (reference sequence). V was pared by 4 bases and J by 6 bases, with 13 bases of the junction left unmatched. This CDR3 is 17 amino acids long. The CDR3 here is CASSKPNPGQGGNEQFF. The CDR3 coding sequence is TGTGCCAGTAGTAAACCCAACCCGGGACAGGGTGGCAATGAGCAGTTCTTC.

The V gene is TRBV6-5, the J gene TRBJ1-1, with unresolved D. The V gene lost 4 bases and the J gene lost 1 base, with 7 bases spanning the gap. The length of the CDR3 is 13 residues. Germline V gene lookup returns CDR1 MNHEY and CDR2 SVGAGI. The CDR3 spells CASSFPGNTEAFF. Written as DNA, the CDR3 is TGTGCCAGCAGTTTCCCAGGGAACACTGAAGCTTTCTTT.

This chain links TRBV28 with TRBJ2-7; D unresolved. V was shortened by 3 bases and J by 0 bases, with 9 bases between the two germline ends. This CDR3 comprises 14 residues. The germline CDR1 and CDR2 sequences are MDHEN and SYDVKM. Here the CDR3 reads CASSFGLASYEQYF. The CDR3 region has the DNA TGTGCCAGCAGTTTTGGGCTGGCCTCCTACGAGCAGTACTTC.

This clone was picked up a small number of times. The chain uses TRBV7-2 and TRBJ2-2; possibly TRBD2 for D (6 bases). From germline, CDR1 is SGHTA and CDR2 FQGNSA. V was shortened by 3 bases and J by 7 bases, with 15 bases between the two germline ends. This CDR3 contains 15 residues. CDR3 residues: CASSFDSAGGGELFF. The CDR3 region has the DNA TGTGCCAGCAGCTTTGACTCCGCCGGGGGCGGGGAGCTGTTTTTT. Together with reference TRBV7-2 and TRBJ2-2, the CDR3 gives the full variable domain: GAGVSQSPSNKVTEKGKDVELRCDPISGHTALYWYRQSLGQGLEFLIYFQGNSAPDKSGLPSDRFSAERTGGSVSTLTIQRTQQEDSAVYLCASSFDSAGGGELFFGEGSRLTVL.

CDR3 residues: CASSPASGRAVEQYF. The CDR3 DNA follows: TGTGCCAGCAGCCCCGCTAGCGGGAGGGCTGTCGAGCAGTACTTC. The genes are TRBV13 and TRBJ2-7, with 12 bases fitting TRBD2. The CDR3 length is 15 residues. V lost 5 bases, J lost 6 bases, and 8 bases stayed unmatched. The germline V gene has CDR1 PRHDT and CDR2 FYEKMQ (reference sequence).

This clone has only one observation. Here the CDR3 DNA reads TGTGCCAGTAGACAGATGCCGAACACTGAAGCTTTCTTT. This gives the protein CASRQMPNTEAFF. This sequence joins TRBV25-1 and TRBJ1-1, with D tentatively TRBD1 (5 bases). The CDR3 length is 13 residues. Trimming left V 9 bases short and J 1 base short, with 12 bases between. Per the germline V gene, CDR1 is MGHDK and CDR2 is SYGVNS.

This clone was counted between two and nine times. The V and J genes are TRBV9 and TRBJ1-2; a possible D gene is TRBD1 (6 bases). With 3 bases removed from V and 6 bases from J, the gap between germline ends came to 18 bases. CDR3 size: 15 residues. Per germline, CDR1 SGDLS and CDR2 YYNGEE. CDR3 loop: CASSGITGTVDGYTF. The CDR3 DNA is TGTGCCAGCAGCGGAATCACAGGGACGGTCGATGGCTACACCTTC.

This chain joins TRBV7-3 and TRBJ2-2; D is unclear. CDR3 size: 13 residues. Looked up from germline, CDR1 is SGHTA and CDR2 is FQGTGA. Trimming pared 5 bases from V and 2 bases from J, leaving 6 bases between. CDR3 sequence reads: CASSRSNTGELFF. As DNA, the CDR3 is TGTGCCAGCAGCCGCAGTAACACCGGGGAGCTGTTTTTT.

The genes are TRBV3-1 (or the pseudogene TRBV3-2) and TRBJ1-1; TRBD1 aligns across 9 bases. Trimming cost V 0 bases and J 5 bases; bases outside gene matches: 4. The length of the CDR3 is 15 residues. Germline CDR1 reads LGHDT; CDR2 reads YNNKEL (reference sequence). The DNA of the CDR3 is TGTGCCAGCAGCCAAGACACAGGGGGCTGGACTGAAGCTTTCTTT. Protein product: CASSQDTGGWTEAFF.

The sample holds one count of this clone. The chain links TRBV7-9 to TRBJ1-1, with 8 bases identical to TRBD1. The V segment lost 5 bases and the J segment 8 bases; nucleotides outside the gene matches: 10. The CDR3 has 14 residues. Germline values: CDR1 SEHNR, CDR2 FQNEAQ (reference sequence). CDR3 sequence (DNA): TGTGCCAGCAGCGCGGGACAGGCTGGTGGGGAAGCTTTCTTT. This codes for CASSAGQAGGEAFF.

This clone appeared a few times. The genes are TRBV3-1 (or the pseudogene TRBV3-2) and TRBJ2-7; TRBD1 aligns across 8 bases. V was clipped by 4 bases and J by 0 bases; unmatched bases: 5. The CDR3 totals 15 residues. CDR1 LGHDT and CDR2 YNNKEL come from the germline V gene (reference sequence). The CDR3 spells CASSPGDRNSYEQYF. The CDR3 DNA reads TGTGCCAGCAGCCCTGGGGACAGGAACTCCTACGAGCAGTACTTC.

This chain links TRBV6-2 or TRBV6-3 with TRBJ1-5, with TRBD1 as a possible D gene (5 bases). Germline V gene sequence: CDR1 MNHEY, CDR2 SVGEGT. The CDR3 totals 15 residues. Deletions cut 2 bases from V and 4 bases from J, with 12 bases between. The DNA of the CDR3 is TGTGCCAGCAGTTACGGCAGGGTTGGGAATCAGCCCCAGCATTTT. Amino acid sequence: CASSYGRVGNQPQHF.

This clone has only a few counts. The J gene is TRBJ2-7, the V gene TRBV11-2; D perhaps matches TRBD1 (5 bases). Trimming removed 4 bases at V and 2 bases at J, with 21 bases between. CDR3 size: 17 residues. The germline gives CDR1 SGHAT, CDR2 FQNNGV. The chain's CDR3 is CASSSDLDSARTYEQYF. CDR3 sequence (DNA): TGTGCCAGCAGCTCTGACCTCGACAGCGCCAGAACCTACGAGCAGTACTTC. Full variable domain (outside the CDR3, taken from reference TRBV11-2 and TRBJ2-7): EAGVAQSPRYKIIEKRQSVAFWCNPISGHATLYWYQQILGQGPKLLIQFQNNGVVDDSQLPKDRFSAERLKGVDSTLKIQPAKLEDSAVYLCASSSDLDSARTYEQYFGPGTRLTVT.

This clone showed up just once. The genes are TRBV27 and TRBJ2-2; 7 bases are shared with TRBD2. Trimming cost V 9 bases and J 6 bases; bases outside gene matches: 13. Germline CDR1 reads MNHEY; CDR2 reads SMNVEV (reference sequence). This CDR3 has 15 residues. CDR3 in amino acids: CARGFGGGRAGELFF. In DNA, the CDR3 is TGTGCCAGGGGATTTGGTGGCGGGAGAGCCGGGGAGCTGTTTTTT.

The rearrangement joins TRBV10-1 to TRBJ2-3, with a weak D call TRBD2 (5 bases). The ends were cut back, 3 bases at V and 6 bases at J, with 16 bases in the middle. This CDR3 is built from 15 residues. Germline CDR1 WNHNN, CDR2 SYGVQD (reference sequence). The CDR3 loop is CASSDGPKLADTQYF. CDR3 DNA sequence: TGCGCCAGCAGTGATGGACCCAAGCTAGCTGATACGCAGTATTTT.

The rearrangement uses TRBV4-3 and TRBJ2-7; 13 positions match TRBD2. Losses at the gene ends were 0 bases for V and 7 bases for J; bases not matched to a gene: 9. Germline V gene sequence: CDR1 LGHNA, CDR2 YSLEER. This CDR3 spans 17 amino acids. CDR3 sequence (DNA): TGCGCCAGCAGCCAAGAAGTAGAGACTAGCGGGAGGCGAGAGCAGTACTTC. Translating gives CASSQEVETSGRREQYF.

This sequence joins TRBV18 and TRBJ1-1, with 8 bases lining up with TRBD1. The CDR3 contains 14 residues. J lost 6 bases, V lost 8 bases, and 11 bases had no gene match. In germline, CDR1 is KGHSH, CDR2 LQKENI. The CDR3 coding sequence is TGTGCCAGCACGACTCAGGGGGCGAGCGCTGAAGCTTTCTTT. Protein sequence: CASTTQGASAEAFF.

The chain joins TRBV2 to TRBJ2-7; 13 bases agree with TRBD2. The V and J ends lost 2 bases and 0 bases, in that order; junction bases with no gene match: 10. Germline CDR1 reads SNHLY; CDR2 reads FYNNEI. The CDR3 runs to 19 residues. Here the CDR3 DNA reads TGTGCCAGCAGTGAAAGTGGGGGACTAGCGGGAACTAGCTCCTACGAGCAGTACTTC. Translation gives CASSESGGLAGTSSYEQYF.

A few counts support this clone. The CDR3 nucleotides are TGTGCCAGCTCACCCGCGCCTCAGGGTTTTCGCTATGGCTACACCTTC. Translating gives CASSPAPQGFRYGYTF. V is TRBV18 and J is TRBJ1-2, with D tentatively TRBD1 (5 bases). From germline, CDR1 is KGHSH and CDR2 LQKENI. The CDR3 is made up of 16 amino acids. Trimming took 3 bases from V and 4 from J, leaving 18 bases between them. Looking up the rest from reference TRBV18 and TRBJ1-2 gives the full variable domain: NAGVMQNPRHLVRRRGQEARLRCSPMKGHSHVYWYRQLPEEGLKFMVYLQKENIIDESGMPKERFSAEFPKEGPSILRIQQVVRGDSAAYFCASSPAPQGFRYGYTFGSGTRLTVV.

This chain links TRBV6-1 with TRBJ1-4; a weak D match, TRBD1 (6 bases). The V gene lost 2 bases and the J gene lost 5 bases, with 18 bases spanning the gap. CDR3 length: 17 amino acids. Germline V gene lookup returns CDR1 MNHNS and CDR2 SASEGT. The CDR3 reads CASSEFWYKQGNEKLFF. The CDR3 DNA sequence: TGTGCCAGCAGTGAATTTTGGTATAAACAGGGAAATGAAAAACTGTTTTTT.

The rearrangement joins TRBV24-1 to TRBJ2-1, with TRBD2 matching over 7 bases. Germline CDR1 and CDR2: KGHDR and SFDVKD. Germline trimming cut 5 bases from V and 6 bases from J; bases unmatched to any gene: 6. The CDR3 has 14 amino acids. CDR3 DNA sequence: TGTGCCACCAGTGGGACTAGGATAAGCAATGAGCAGTTCTTC. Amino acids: CATSGTRISNEQFF.

The CDR3 protein is CASSIGRGSLYEQYF. CDR3 DNA: TGTGCCAGTAGTATAGGGAGGGGTTCTCTCTACGAGCAGTACTTC. The chain links TRBV19 to TRBJ2-7, with D tentatively TRBD2 (6 bases). CDR3 length: 15 residues. Germline CDR1 reads LNHDA; CDR2 reads SQIVND (reference sequence). V was clipped by 1 base and J by 3 bases, with 13 bases between them.

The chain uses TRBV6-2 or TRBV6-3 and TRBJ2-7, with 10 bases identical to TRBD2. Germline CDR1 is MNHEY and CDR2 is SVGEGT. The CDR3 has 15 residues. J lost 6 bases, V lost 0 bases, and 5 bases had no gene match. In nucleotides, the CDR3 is TGTGCCAGCAGTTACTCAAGCGGGAGGGGGGCCGAGCAGTACTTC. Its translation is CASSYSSGRGAEQYF.

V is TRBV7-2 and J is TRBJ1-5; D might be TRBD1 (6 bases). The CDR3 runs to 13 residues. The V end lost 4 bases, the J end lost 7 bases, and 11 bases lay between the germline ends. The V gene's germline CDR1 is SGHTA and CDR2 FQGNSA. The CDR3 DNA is TGTGCCAGCAGCTCAAGTACAGGGCAGCCCCAGCATTTT. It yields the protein CASSSSTGQPQHF.

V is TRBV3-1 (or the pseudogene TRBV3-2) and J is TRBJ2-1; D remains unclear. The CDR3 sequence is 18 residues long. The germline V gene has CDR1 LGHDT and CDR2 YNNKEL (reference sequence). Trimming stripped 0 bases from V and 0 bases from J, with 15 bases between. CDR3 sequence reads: CASSQDAAVRSSYNEQFF. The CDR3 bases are TGTGCCAGCAGCCAAGATGCGGCGGTTCGGAGCTCCTACAATGAGCAGTTCTTC.

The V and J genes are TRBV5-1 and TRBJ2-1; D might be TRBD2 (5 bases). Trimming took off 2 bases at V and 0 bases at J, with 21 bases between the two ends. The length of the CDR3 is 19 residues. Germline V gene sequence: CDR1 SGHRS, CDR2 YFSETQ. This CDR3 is CASSLDRTAGLGSYNEQFF. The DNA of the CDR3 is TGCGCCAGCAGCTTAGATCGCACGGCGGGTCTGGGCTCCTACAATGAGCAGTTCTTC.

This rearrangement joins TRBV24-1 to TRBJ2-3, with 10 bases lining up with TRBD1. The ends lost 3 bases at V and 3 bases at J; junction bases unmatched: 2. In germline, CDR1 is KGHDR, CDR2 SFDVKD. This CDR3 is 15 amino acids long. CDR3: CATSDRDRGTDTQYF. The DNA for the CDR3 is TGTGCCACCAGTGATCGGGACAGGGGAACAGATACGCAGTATTTT.